These 29 T cell receptor beta chains came from one sample sequenced in a study of blood T cell repertoires in COVID-19. Repertoires were generated with immunoSEQ multiplex PCR, while TCRdb's copy carries only in-frame clones and drops some. The data hold 400,000 to 550,000 clones, with about 90% observed a single time. The specimen sequenced was PBMCs or T cells enriched from blood (not recorded which). The source is a woman between 18 and 29 years old with acute COVID-19.

This clone showed up just a few times. The V call is TRBV4-1, the J call TRBJ1-4; a weak D match, TRBD1 (6 bases). The CDR3 totals 16 residues. The V gene's germline CDR1 is MGHRA and CDR2 YSYEKL. The V gene lost 4 bases and the J gene lost 4 bases, with 16 bases spanning the gap. The CDR3 reads CASSLHPGQNNEKLFF. The CDR3 DNA follows: TGCGCCAGCAGCCTACACCCGGGACAAAATAATGAAAAACTGTTTTTT.

The CDR3 is CASSDEGDYGYTF. Here the CDR3 DNA reads TGTGCCAGCAGTGACGAGGGAGACTATGGCTACACCTTC. The chain combines TRBV2 with TRBJ1-2; D not resolved. V was pared by 3 bases and J by 3 bases, with 8 bases between. This CDR3 spans 13 amino acids. CDR1 is SNHLY, CDR2 FYNNEI, per germline.

The count of this clone is one. The rearrangement links TRBV5-1 to TRBJ2-5; TRBD1 matches 7 bases. Trimming took 0 bases from V and 5 from J; bases not matched to a gene: 7. This CDR3 region has 15 residues. CDR1 and CDR2 (germline): SGHRS, YFSETQ. As DNA, the CDR3 is TGCGCCAGCAGCTTGGCCGACAGGGTAGCCGAGACCCAGTACTTC. This translates into CASSLADRVAETQYF.

The rearrangement joins TRBV3-1 (or the pseudogene TRBV3-2) to TRBJ2-2; D is uncertain. Germline V gives CDR1 LGHDT, CDR2 YNNKEL (reference sequence). The CDR3 consists of 14 residues. Between the trimmed V and J ends, which lost 0 bases and 5 bases, there was a span of 7 bases. CDR3 in amino acids: CASSQETRTGELFF. The CDR3, as DNA: TGTGCCAGCAGCCAAGAAACCCGGACCGGGGAGCTGTTTTTT.

The chain has TRBV28 and TRBJ2-7, with TRBD1 matching 8 bases. Germline V CDR1 and CDR2: MDHEN, SYDVKM. This CDR3 contains 14 residues. The J segment lost 6 bases and the V segment lost 6 bases, leaving 10 bases of the junction unmatched. CDR3 nucleotides: TGTGCCAGCAGGAACCAGGGGGCTTCGTTCGAGCAGTACTTC. This gives the protein CASRNQGASFEQYF.

This clone was seen a single time. The CDR3 DNA follows: TGTGCCAGTAGGGAGCAGGGAGGTTTGAACACTGAAGCTTTCTTT. It codes for CASREQGGLNTEAFF. The chain uses TRBV19 and TRBJ1-1, with TRBD1 as a possible D gene (5 bases). V lost 6 bases, J lost 0 bases, and 14 bases lay in between. The CDR3 is made up of 15 amino acids. In germline, CDR1 is LNHDA, CDR2 SQIVND (reference sequence).

V and J are TRBV29-1 and TRBJ2-1; a weak D match, TRBD2 (5 bases). The CDR3 contains 14 residues. V shed 6 bases and J shed 6 bases, with 18 bases lying between them. The germline gives CDR1 SQVTM, CDR2 ANQGSEA. DNA of the CDR3: TGCAGCGTAGGCGCCGGAGGACCTTTCAATGAGCAGTTCTTC. Protein sequence: CSVGAGGPFNEQFF.

V usage is TRBV7-9 and J usage is TRBJ2-7, with TRBD1 matching over 12 bases. Germline V lookup: CDR1 SEHNR, CDR2 FQNEAQ (reference sequence). This CDR3 comprises 19 residues. V trimming: 4 bases; J trimming: 4 bases; junction bases outside the gene matches: 17. The CDR3 coding sequence is TGTGCCAGCAGCTCTATAGGGACAGGGGGCGGCGGCGGGAGATACGAGCAGTACTTC. Its translation is CASSSIGTGGGGGRYEQYF.

This clone occurred once. V gene TRBV5-4 combines with J gene TRBJ2-1; D uncertain. This CDR3 contains 11 residues. Per germline, CDR1 SGHNT and CDR2 YYREEE (reference sequence). Trimming removed 1 base from V and 8 bases from J, with 4 bases in between. CDR3 loop: CASSLLHEQFF. DNA for the CDR3: TGTGCCAGCAGCTTGCTCCATGAGCAGTTCTTC. The full variable domain, with the rest looked up from reference TRBV5-4 and TRBJ2-1, is ETGVTQSPTHLIKTRGQQVTLRCSSQSGHNTVSWYQQALGQGPQFIFQYYREEENGRGNFPPRFSGLQFPNYSSELNVNALELDDSALYLCASSLLHEQFFGPGTRLTVL.

The V and J genes are TRBV4-2 and TRBJ1-5, with 10 bases aligning to TRBD1. This CDR3 is built from 18 residues. Trimming removed 1 base from V and 0 bases from J; junction bases left unmatched: 6. The germline gives CDR1 LGHNA, CDR2 YNFKEQ. CDR3 loop: CASSQVGQGVSSNQPQHF. The CDR3 bases are TGTGCCAGCAGCCAAGTAGGACAGGGGGTTTCTAGCAATCAGCCCCAGCATTTT.

The chain uses TRBV11-2 and TRBJ2-7; D is unresolved. The V end lost 0 bases, the J end lost 3 bases, and 6 bases lay between the germline ends. The germline gives CDR1 SGHAT, CDR2 FQNNGV. This CDR3 contains 13 residues. CDR3 loop: CASSLDRYYEQYF. In DNA, the CDR3 is TGTGCCAGCAGCTTAGACAGGTACTACGAGCAGTACTTC.

The chain is built from TRBV27 and TRBJ2-7; D is uncertain. CDR1 is MNHEY and CDR2 is SMNVEV in the germline V gene (reference sequence). The CDR3 is 13 residues long. Trimming stripped 3 bases from V and 1 base from J, with 7 bases between. CDR3 bases: TGTGCCAGCAGTTTCACGGTTTCCTACGAGCAGTACTTC. It encodes CASSFTVSYEQYF.

A single count supports this clone. The chain carries TRBV5-1 and TRBJ2-1, with 12 bases matching TRBD2. Germline V gene lookup returns CDR1 SGHRS and CDR2 YFSETQ. The CDR3 consists of 15 residues. V shed 4 bases and J 7 bases; nucleotides not matched to a gene: 6. The CDR3: CASSPASGRVNEQFF. The CDR3 region has the DNA TGCGCCAGCAGCCCGGCTAGCGGGAGGGTGAATGAGCAGTTCTTC. The variable domain in full, with the rest retrieved from reference TRBV5-1 and TRBJ2-1, is KAGVTQTPRYLIKTRGQQVTLSCSPISGHRSVSWYQQTPGQGLQFLFEYFSETQRNKGNFPGRFSGRQFSNSRSEMNVSTLELGDSALYLCASSPASGRVNEQFFGPGTRLTVL.

The chain has TRBV28 and TRBJ1-4, with TRBD1 identical over 10 bases. The V segment lost 5 bases and the J segment 8 bases; nucleotides outside the gene matches: 8. The length of the CDR3 is 15 residues. Germline loops: CDR1 MDHEN, CDR2 SYDVKM. The CDR3 reads CASSPMTGGREKLFF. In nucleotides, the CDR3 is TGTGCCAGCAGTCCAATGACAGGGGGCCGGGAAAAACTGTTTTTT. The full variable domain, completed using reference TRBV28 and TRBJ1-4, is DVKVTQSSRYLVKRTGEKVFLECVQDMDHENMFWYRQDPGLGLRLIYFSYDVKMKEKGDIPEGYSVSREKKERFSLILESASTNQTSMYLCASSPMTGGREKLFFGSGTQLSVL.

The chain links TRBV5-1 to TRBJ1-1; D ambiguous. The CDR3 is 15 residues long. Trimming cost V 0 bases and J 1 base, with 10 bases left between them. The V gene's germline CDR1 is SGHRS and CDR2 YFSETQ. As DNA, the CDR3 is TGCGCCAGCAGCTTGGGAGTCAACTCGAACACTGAAGCTTTCTTT. Its protein is CASSLGVNSNTEAFF.

The genes are TRBV28 and TRBJ2-2; no clear D gene. The V end was cut by 5 bases, the J end by 5 bases, with 9 bases between. Looked up from germline, CDR1 is MDHEN and CDR2 is SYDVKM. The CDR3 has 13 amino acids. For the CDR3, the DNA is TGTGCCAGCAGTCCACGTCTAACCGGGGAGCTGTTTTTT. Amino acids: CASSPRLTGELFF.

This clone was recorded a few times. The rearrangement uses TRBV9 and TRBJ1-2, with a possible D match to TRBD1 (6 bases). Trimming removed 3 bases from V and 4 bases from J, with 10 bases in between. The CDR3 totals 13 residues. Germline CDR1 reads SGDLS; CDR2 reads YYNGEE. In nucleotides, the CDR3 is TGTGCCAGCAGCGAGGGAGGGGGCTATGGCTACACCTTC. It encodes CASSEGGGYGYTF. Variable domain in full (rest from reference TRBV9 and TRBJ1-2): DSGVTQTPKHLITATGQRVTLRCSPRSGDLSVYWYQQSLDQGLQFLIQYYNGEERAKGNILERFSAQQFPDLHSELNLSSLELGDSALYFCASSEGGGYGYTFGSGTRLTVV.

This clone was seen only once. V usage is TRBV6-1 and J usage is TRBJ1-5, with TRBD1 matching 7 bases. The CDR3 totals 16 residues. Germline V gene sequence: CDR1 MNHNS, CDR2 SASEGT. V trimming: 3 bases; J trimming: 4 bases; junction bases outside the gene matches: 9. Here the CDR3 reads CASSDLAGTENQPQHF. CDR3 DNA: TGTGCCAGCAGTGACCTAGCCGGGACAGAAAATCAGCCCCAGCATTTT.

CDR3: CASSITAGRNEKLFF. The DNA for the CDR3 is TGTGCCAGTAGTATTACGGCAGGAAGAAATGAAAAACTGTTTTTT. The chain is built from TRBV19 and TRBJ1-4; D gene unclear. The length of the CDR3 is 15 residues. Trimming cost V 3 bases and J 5 bases, with 13 bases left between them. The V gene's germline CDR1 is LNHDA and CDR2 SQIVND (reference sequence).

The chain combines TRBV4-3 with TRBJ2-1; 9 bases align to TRBD2. J was trimmed by 3 bases and V by 1 base; bases with no gene match: 4. The CDR3 totals 16 residues. CDR1 and CDR2 (germline): LGHNA, YSLEER. Here the CDR3 DNA reads TGCGCCAGCAGCCAAGTAGAGCGGGAGGTCTACAATGAGCAGTTCTTC. This sequence encodes CASSQVEREVYNEQFF.

The chain is built from TRBV7-9 and TRBJ1-1; 8 nucleotides agree with TRBD1. V lost 6 bases to trimming and J lost 1 base; unmatched junction nucleotides: 4. Germline assignment: CDR1 SEHNR and CDR2 FQNEAQ (reference sequence). The CDR3 spans 14 residues. The CDR3 reads CASSRQGSNTEAFF. The CDR3 DNA reads as TGTGCCAGCAGTAGACAGGGGTCGAACACTGAAGCTTTCTTT.

The chain couples TRBV6-1 to TRBJ1-2; a weak D match, TRBD1 (5 bases). Germline V lookup: CDR1 MNHNS, CDR2 SASEGT. CDR3 length: 15 residues. V lost 3 bases and J lost 2, with 13 bases in between. Here the CDR3 reads CASSEDTGPNYGYTF. In DNA form, the CDR3 reads TGTGCCAGCAGTGAGGATACAGGTCCCAACTATGGCTACACCTTC.

This clone is a singleton in its sample. The chain has TRBV19 and TRBJ2-3; 7 bases are a match to TRBD2. Germline V gene data show CDR1 as LNHDA and CDR2 as SQIVND (reference sequence). The trim removed 5 bases at V and 6 bases at J, leaving 14 bases unmatched. The CDR3 extends over 16 amino acids. CDR3 sequence reads: CASSLKGREKSDTQYF. The CDR3, as DNA: TGTGCCAGTAGTCTCAAGGGGCGGGAGAAATCTGATACGCAGTATTTT.

This chain joins TRBV6-5 and TRBJ1-3; D gene ambiguous. Germline CDR1 is MNHEY and CDR2 is SVGAGI. V was shortened by 5 bases and J by 5 bases, with 7 bases between the two germline ends. This CDR3 is 12 amino acids long. CDR3 coding DNA: TGTGCCAGCAGTAACTACAGAAACACCATATATTTT. It is translated as CASSNYRNTIYF.

As DNA, the CDR3 is TGTGCCAGTAATCAGGGAGGCCCTGGAAACACCATATATTTT. Translated: CASNQGGPGNTIYF. The gene calls are TRBV19 and TRBJ1-3; perhaps TRBD1 as D (5 bases). Trimming shortened V by 7 bases and J by 2 bases, and 12 bases separated the two germline ends. This CDR3 spans 14 amino acids. The germline CDR1 and CDR2 sequences are LNHDA and SQIVND (reference sequence).

The V gene is TRBV5-1, the J gene TRBJ1-2; D is unresolved. Per germline, CDR1 SGHRS and CDR2 YFSETQ. The CDR3 totals 14 residues. Trimming took 0 bases from V and 8 from J, leaving 14 bases between them. The CDR3 nucleotides are TGCGCCAGCAGCTTGGCCGCCCGGGGTGAGGGCTACACCTTC. It encodes CASSLAARGEGYTF. The whole variable domain, remainder taken from reference TRBV5-1 and TRBJ1-2, is KAGVTQTPRYLIKTRGQQVTLSCSPISGHRSVSWYQQTPGQGLQFLFEYFSETQRNKGNFPGRFSGRQFSNSRSEMNVSTLELGDSALYLCASSLAARGEGYTFGSGTRLTVV.

This rearrangement joins TRBV5-5 to TRBJ2-7; a possible D gene is TRBD2 (6 bases). The V and J ends lost 3 bases and 2 bases respectively, with 9 bases between them. CDR1 and CDR2 (germline): SGHKS, YYEKEE (reference sequence). The CDR3 is made up of 13 amino acids. This CDR3 reads CASSSTSAYEQYF. The CDR3 DNA reads as TGTGCCAGCAGCTCGACTAGTGCCTACGAGCAGTACTTC.

This clone was recorded once. The V call is TRBV3-1 (or the pseudogene TRBV3-2), the J call TRBJ1-3; D unresolved. There are 18 residues in the CDR3. Looked up from germline, CDR1 is LGHDT and CDR2 is YNNKEL (reference sequence). V was cut by 1 base and J by 1 base, with 17 bases left in between. In DNA form, the CDR3 reads TGTGCCAGCAGCCAAGCCCCGTGGGAGCCTGGGTCTGGAAACACCATATATTTT. Translating it yields CASSQAPWEPGSGNTIYF.

The chain joins TRBV28 to TRBJ2-3; D possibly corresponds to TRBD2 (5 bases). Germline V gives CDR1 MDHEN, CDR2 SYDVKM. Deletions cut 5 bases from V and 4 bases from J, with 19 bases between. CDR3 length equals 16 residues. CDR3 in amino acids: CASSPFEAGSADTQYF. The CDR3 DNA sequence: TGTGCCAGCAGTCCCTTCGAAGCTGGGAGCGCAGATACGCAGTATTTT.